One T cell receptor beta chain is described in this entry. Its cognate antigen is unknown. This sample stems from a study of STAT5B mutations in CD4+ large granular lymphocyte leukemia. Study overall: Healthy donors showed HLA-associated enrichment of the CDR3 'QG' motif.

Study processing details: A productive frequency of 2.59 x 10-5 was the lowest detectable. Profiling relied on immunoSEQ multiplex PCR, and the TCRdb table lists in-frame clones only, not all of them. D and trimming were read from the DNA, whereas the V and J calls and clone size are those reported in that table. The repertoire holds roughly 23,000 clones, 82% seen once, with roughly 8.6% in the top ten. Germline V gene data show CDR1 as SNHLY and CDR2 as FYNNEI. This CDR3 comprises 14 residues. Trimming took 1 base from V and 1 from J, leaving 8 bases between them. Study results and limitations: TRBV06-family usage was enriched in top patient clones (8/27) versus controls (2/35). No patients shared main leukemic clonotypes, though roughly 25% appeared at low frequency elsewhere.

This chain uses TRBV2 with TRBJ2-7, with D hard to call. Input material: CD4+ T cells from blood buffy coats. The sequence was obtained from a human donor in good health. The CDR3: CASSEGVGSYEQYF. CDR3 sequence (DNA): TGTGCCAGCAGTGAAGGGGTCGGGTCCTACGAGCAGTACTTC. Full variable domain (outside the CDR3, taken from reference TRBV2 and TRBJ2-7): EPEVTQTPSHQVTQMGQEVILRCVPISNHLYFYWYRQILGQKVEFLVSFYNNEISEKSEIFDDQFSVERPDGSNFTLKIRSTKLEDSAMYFCASSEGVGSYEQYFGPGTRLTVT.